This TCR beta chain was observed in a study of blood T cells in healthy people across ages. Findings of the study overall: Diversity estimates from one million T cells were considered underestimates. While age rose, TCR beta diversity per million T cells dropped in a roughly linear way. Diversity of TCR beta correlated strongly with naive T cell percentage.

The sample holds many counts of this clonotype. Its antigen is undetermined. Primed by a sample-barcoded 5' primer and a J-beta primer mix, a second PCR proceeded for about 7 to 12 cycles. TCRdb re-called the 5' RACE reads with MiXCR, one entry per CDR3 protein. Of roughly 900,000 distinct CDR3 sequences listed, 25% to 30% are singletons. This CDR3 comprises 14 residues. Trimming took 5 bases from V and 1 from J, leaving 14 bases between them. Germline-derived CDR1 and CDR2 are SQVTM and ANQGSEA. Every donor provided 9.5 to 10 milliliters of peripheral blood. The chain links TRBV29-1 to TRBJ1-1, with D unclear. Sequencing was done on a sample of blood. The receptor comes from an elderly woman in good health. The CDR3 coding sequence is TGCAGCGTTCTAATGGCCGCCCGGAACACTGAAGCTTTCTTT. This sequence encodes CSVLMAARNTEAFF.